The T cell receptor (beta chain) described here comes from a study of post-analysis software for immune sequencing data. Study-wide results and caveats: Controls significantly exceeded multiple sclerosis patients in normalized Chao1 diversity. Compared with controls, patients had more of about 5 TRBV segments, including TRBV5-6, TRBV5-1 and TRBV20-1.

This CDR3 has 14 residues. Germline CDR1 is SGDLS and CDR2 is YYNGEE. The V end lost 0 bases, the J end lost 0 bases, and 7 bases lay between the germline ends. This clonotype was seen at least ten times. Its antigen is as yet unknown. The TCR beta cDNA libraries contained unique molecular identifiers. Starting from roughly 1.1 to 9.2 million T cells, the study yielded roughly 0.5 million cDNA molecules. TCRdb redid the calling of the PCR reads with MiXCR, one entry per CDR3 protein. The sample lists hundreds of thousands of distinct CDR3 sequences; 25% to 30% were seen once. Source material: blood. V is TRBV9 and J is TRBJ2-7, with D possibly TRBD2 on 5 matching bases. The source of this sequence is a girl aged 10-17 years with multiple sclerosis. DNA of the CDR3: TGTGCCAGCAGCGTAGCGGCGGGCTCCTACGAGCAGTACTTC. Amino acids: CASSVAAGSYEQYF.